This T cell receptor beta chain is from a study of T cells in Graves' hyperthyroidism and ophthalmopathy. Study-level results: Clonotypes that were expanded in thyroid above 0.001 mostly appeared in blood too.

Diagnosing involved the use of clinical symptoms, serum thyroxine and TRAb, thyroid ultrasound and orbital computed tomography. Source material for PBMCs was roughly 10 ml fresh peripheral blood. There were TCR beta CDR3 regions amplified from RNA transcripts. Researchers ran a first-round RT-PCR on the TCR CDR3 using the HTBI primer set. Using its own MiXCR run on the multiplex PCR reads, TCRdb lists one record per CDR3 protein. The sample shows hundreds of thousands of distinct CDR3 sequences, approximately 15% of them seen only once. This clonotype was found many times. Its antigen is unidentified. The sequencing input was blood. The receptor comes from a woman aged 30 to 39 with Graves' hyperthyroidism.

The CDR3 reads CASSQVQGASPQHF. The CDR3 DNA follows: TGTGCCAGCAGCCAAGTACAGGGGGCTTCGCCCCAGCATTTT. The chain uses TRBV3-1 and TRBJ1-5; 9 bases are shared with TRBD1. Trimming cost V 1 base and J 9 bases; bases outside gene matches: 4. CDR3 length: 14 residues. From germline, CDR1 is LGHDT and CDR2 YNNKEL (reference sequence).